This T cell receptor (beta chain) was found in a study of Graves' ophthalmopathy and Graves' hyperthyroidism. Eligible hyperthyroidism cases comprised new diagnoses of under 2 months' duration in individuals aged 18 to 65. The CDR3 loop spans 16 amino acids. Trimming cost V 5 bases and J 2 bases, with 15 bases left between them. In germline, CDR1 is LNHDA, CDR2 SQIVND (reference sequence). RNA transcripts yielded amplified TCR beta CDR3 regions. First-round RT-PCR employed HTBI primers, with a second-round multiplex PCR after it. A single record per CDR3 protein comes from TCRdb applying MiXCR to the multiplex PCR reads. The data show roughly 410,000 distinct CDR3 sequences, just over 15% seen once. Many counts were recorded for this clonotype.

This chain connects TRBV19 to TRBJ2-2; D might be TRBD2 (6 bases). Sequenced sample: peripheral blood. The receptor was derived from a woman aged 18-29 years with stable Graves' hyperthyroidism. The CDR3 DNA reads TGTGCCAGTAGTTTTGGTCGGGACTCCAACACCGGGGAGCTGTTTTTT. Residues: CASSFGRDSNTGELFF.